This T cell receptor (beta chain) was obtained from a study of shared clonotypes between healthy human individuals. Note on this clone: Its antigen is undetermined.

CDR1 is SGHRS, CDR2 YFSETQ, per germline. The CDR3 runs 14 residues. V gave up 0 bases and J gave up 10 bases; unmatched junction bases: 7. General study points: The sharing of about 5% of naive CD4 clonotypes was seen across a handful of donors.

Researchers ran the assay at a deep level. Here immunoSEQ multiplex PCR was the method, and the copy in TCRdb shows in-frame clones only, minus some. The sample carries fewer than 400,000 clones, over 65% recorded once. Division of CD4+ cells produced a CD45RA+ naive subset and a CD45RA-negative memory subset. Sequenced sample: memory CD4+ T cells sorted from blood. The subset: CD45RA-negative fraction. J is TRBJ2-1 and V is TRBV5-1, with TRBD2 matching 7 bases. The TCR originated in a young man in good health. CDR3 protein: CASSLASGLGEQFF. In DNA, the CDR3 is TGCGCCAGCAGCTTGGCGAGCGGACTAGGGGAGCAGTTCTTC.